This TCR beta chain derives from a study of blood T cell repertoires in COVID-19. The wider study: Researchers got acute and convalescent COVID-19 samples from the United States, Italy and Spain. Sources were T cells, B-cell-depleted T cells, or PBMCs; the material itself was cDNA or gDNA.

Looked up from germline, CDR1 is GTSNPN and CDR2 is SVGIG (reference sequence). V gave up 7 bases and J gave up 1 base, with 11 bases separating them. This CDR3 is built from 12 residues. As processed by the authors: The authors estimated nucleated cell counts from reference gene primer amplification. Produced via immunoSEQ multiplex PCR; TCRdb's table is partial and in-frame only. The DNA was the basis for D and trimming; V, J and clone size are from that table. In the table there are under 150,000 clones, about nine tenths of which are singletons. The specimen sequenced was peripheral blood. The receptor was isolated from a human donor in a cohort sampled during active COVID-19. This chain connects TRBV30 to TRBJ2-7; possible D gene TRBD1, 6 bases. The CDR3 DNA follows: TGTGCCTTCCGGGACAAGTCCTACGAGCAGTACTTC. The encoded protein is CAFRDKSYEQYF.